This T cell receptor beta chain was obtained from a study of T cells expressing NK-cell markers. At the level of the study: CD3+CD56+NKG2C+, CD3+CD56+NKG2C- and CD3+CD56-NKG2C+ T cells, once sorted, supplied the TCR beta repertoires. Findings and limits, study-wide: A few donors' CD3+CD56-NKG2C+ cells were dominated by the same clonotypes. Whether the expanded NKG2C+ T cell clones recognized HCMV remained unclear.

Turning to this clonotype: Antigen: not known.

TCRdb reprocessed the 5' RACE reads and reports one entry per CDR3 protein, with no DNA. This specimen shows around 260,000 distinct CDR3 sequences; the ten leading clones hold roughly 4.2%. The source of this sequence is a woman aged 18 to 75 in good health. The specimen was blood T cells: a sorted CD56 or NKG2C T cell subset, CD4+ or CD8+ T cells, or bulk PBMC T cells (not recorded which).

The CDR3 is CSARSGEETQYF. The genes are TRBV20-1 and TRBJ2-5; TCRdb selects TRBD2, and the lack of DNA leaves this call unchecked. CDR3 size: 12 residues. CDR1 and CDR2 (germline): DFQATT, SNEGSKA (reference sequence).